This T cell receptor beta chain was captured by sequencing in a study of response to subunit inactivated influenza vaccine. In this sample, this clonotype turned up a few times. Antigen specificity is unknown. MiXCR was run by TCRdb on the RT-PCR reads, yielding one entry per CDR3 protein. The profile shows 600,000 to 850,000 distinct CDR3 sequences, 14% of them singletons. General observations from the study: Only a handful of new T cells, the authors suggested, are recruited with each seasonal influenza vaccination.

The CDR3 loop spans 14 amino acids. CDR1 is LGHDT, CDR2 YNNKEL, per germline (reference sequence). Between the trimmed V and J ends, which lost 5 bases and 0 bases, there was a span of 11 bases. This receptor was taken from a man between 50 and 59 years old who received an inactivated influenza vaccine. The chain is built from TRBV3-1 and TRBJ2-7; a weak D match, TRBD1 (5 bases). The material was PBMCs from blood, obtained 14 days before vaccination. This CDR3 is CASSRGRFSYEQYF. Here the CDR3 DNA reads TGTGCCAGCAGCAGGGGCCGTTTCTCCTACGAGCAGTACTTC.